The present T cell receptor (beta chain) was sequenced within a study of post-analysis software for immune sequencing data. Points from the study as a whole: Compared with controls, patients had more of about five TRBV segments, including TRBV5-6, TRBV5-1 and TRBV20-1.

Tagging with unique molecular identifiers was a feature of the TCR beta cDNA libraries. TCRdb re-called the PCR reads with MiXCR, one entry per CDR3 protein. Counted here are almost 700,000 distinct CDR3 sequences, 59% occurring once; the ten biggest clones make up about 11%. Trimming took 8 bases from V and 0 from J, leaving 13 bases between them. The V gene's germline CDR1 is SQVTM and CDR2 ANQGSEA. The CDR3 totals 13 residues. Regarding this clonotype: Its antigen is as yet unknown.

The chain joins TRBV29-1 to TRBJ1-1; D gene ambiguous. Sequencing was carried out using blood. This TCR was sampled from a girl aged 2-10 years with multiple sclerosis. Here the CDR3 reads CSSSGPLNTEAFF. The CDR3 coding sequence is TGCAGCTCCTCCGGGCCATTGAACACTGAAGCTTTCTTT. Full variable domain (remainder filled in from reference TRBV29-1 and TRBJ1-1): SAVISQKPSRDICQRGTSLTIQCQVDSQVTMMFWYRQQPGQSLTLIATANQGSEATYESGFVIDKFPISRPNLTFSTLTVSNMSPEDSSIYLCSSSGPLNTEAFFGQGTRLTVV.